A selection of T cell receptor beta chains follows, all from one sample in a study of cytomegalovirus exposure and HLA in healthy donors. The method was immunoSEQ multiplex PCR; TCRdb's version includes in-frame clones alone and lacks a portion of them. The sample yields around 93,000 clones, approximately 81% seen once. The specimen sequenced was PBMCs. Receptors originate from a young man in good health and CMV-seropositive. Both conserved end residues are part of each CDR3. A D gene is named only where the DNA matches it firmly. Where a row states a size, it is once, few, many or the class of an expanded clone; other rows omit it.

>NA|TRBJ2-3|NA|TRBV30
CAWSPQGHTQYF
TGTGCCTGGAGCCCCCAGGGGCATACGCAGTATTTT
>NA|TRBJ1-5|NA|TRBV4-1
CASSRRSGDWFQPQHF
TGCGCCAGCAGCCGCAGATCAGGGGATTGGTTTCAGCCCCAGCATTTT
>few|TRBJ1-5|NA|TRBV18
CASSRLPGSNQPQHF
TGTGCCAGCTCGCGACTGCCGGGAAGCAATCAGCCCCAGCATTTT
>NA|TRBJ2-1|TRBD1|TRBV2
CASTTGQPRGNEQFF
TGTGCCAGCACCACGGGACAGCCGAGGGGAAATGAGCAGTTCTTC
>medium-sized|TRBJ2-1|TRBD2|TRBV2
CASSENPEVAGIYNEQFF
TGTGCCAGCAGTGAAAACCCTGAGGTAGCGGGGATCTACAATGAGCAGTTCTTC
>once|TRBJ2-1|NA|TRBV5-1
CASSLGLGVVVEQFF
TGCGCCAGCAGCTTGGGACTAGGAGTCGTCGTTGAGCAGTTCTTC
>NA|TRBJ1-1|NA|TRBV2
CASSPTGTNTEAFF
TGTGCCAGCAGTCCGACAGGAACGAACACTGAAGCTTTCTTT
>once|TRBJ2-1|TRBD2|TRBV5-1
CASSLALAGVSEQFF
TGCGCCAGCAGCTTGGCCCTAGCGGGAGTCAGTGAGCAGTTCTTC
>NA|TRBJ2-5|NA|TRBV5-4
CASSLASDRSKETQYF
TGTGCCAGCAGCTTGGCCTCCGACAGGTCCAAAGAGACCCAGTACTTC
>NA|TRBJ2-7|NA|TRBV4-1
CASSQVPTREQYF
TGCGCCAGCAGCCAGGTCCCTACGCGAGAGCAGTACTTC
>few|TRBJ1-1|NA|TRBV6-6
CASSYDTLEAFF
TGTGCCAGCAGTTACGATACTCTAGAAGCTTTCTTT
>NA|TRBJ1-2|NA|TRBV27
CASSKQVHYGYTF
TGTGCCAGCAGTAAACAGGTTCACTATGGCTACACCTTC
>NA|TRBJ1-2|TRBD1|TRBV7-2
CASSPGQGKDGYTF
TGTGCCAGCAGCCCCGGACAGGGGAAGGATGGCTACACCTTC
>NA|TRBJ2-3|NA|TRBV7-3
CASSLNNREDTQYF
TGTGCCAGCAGCCTAAATAATAGAGAAGATACGCAGTATTTT
>NA|TRBJ2-3|TRBD1|TRBV7-2
CASSLAGQGADTQYF
TGTGCCAGCAGCTTAGCAGGACAGGGGGCAGATACGCAGTATTTT
>NA|TRBJ2-1|NA|TRBV19
CASSIASYNEQFF
TGTGCCAGTAGTATAGCCTCGTACAATGAGCAGTTCTTC
>NA|TRBJ2-5|TRBD2|TRBV28
CASSPAAGGWETQYF
TGTGCCAGCAGTCCCGCCGCGGGGGGCTGGGAGACCCAGTACTTC
>NA|TRBJ1-2|NA|TRBV19
CASSRMSTRGGDGYTF
TGTGCCAGTAGTAGAATGTCGACACGAGGGGGAGATGGCTACACCTTC
>NA|TRBJ2-3|NA|TRBV27
CASSFGGETSSTDTQYF
TGTGCCAGCAGTTTTGGGGGCGAGACCTCTAGCACAGATACGCAGTATTTT
>NA|TRBJ1-2|TRBD1|TRBV28
CASSSKRGQGTMETYGYTF
TGTGCCAGCAGCTCCAAGCGGGGACAGGGGACTATGGAGACTTATGGCTACACCTTC
>NA|TRBJ2-1|TRBD1|TRBV27
CASSSIYSGGDEQFF
TGTGCCAGCAGTTCGATTTACTCAGGGGGCGATGAGCAGTTCTTC
>NA|TRBJ2-1|NA|TRBV27
CASSPPSSYNEQFF
TGTGCCAGCAGTCCGCCGAGTTCCTACAATGAGCAGTTCTTC
>NA|TRBJ2-5|TRBD2|TRBV30
CAWSVGTSRKETQYF
TGTGCCTGGAGTGTGGGGACTAGCAGAAAAGAGACCCAGTACTTC
>NA|TRBJ1-1|NA|TRBV5-1
CASTSDTEAFF
TGCGCCAGCACATCGGACACTGAAGCTTTCTTT
>NA|TRBJ1-1|NA|TRBV7-3
CASSLNRRTEAFF
TGTGCCAGCAGCTTAAATAGGAGGACTGAAGCTTTCTTT
>NA|TRBJ2-7|TRBD1|TRBV5-8
CASSSPDRGGFYEQYF
TGTGCCAGCAGCTCGCCGGACAGGGGCGGGTTTTACGAGCAGTACTTC
>once|TRBJ2-5|NA|TRBV29-1
CSVEVGRAGETQYF
TGCAGCGTTGAAGTTGGACGGGCGGGGGAGACCCAGTACTTC
>NA|TRBJ2-5|NA|TRBV12-2
CASRLESAGLEETQYF
TGTGCAAGTCGCTTAGAGAGCGCCGGACTAGAAGAGACCCAGTACTTC
>NA|TRBJ2-1|NA|TRBV5-1
CASSLVGGNEQFF
TGCGCCAGCAGCTTGGTCGGGGGCAATGAGCAGTTCTTC
>once|TRBJ1-3|NA|TRBV5-1
CASSREQGSGNTIYF
TGCGCCAGCAGCCGGGAACAGGGCTCTGGAAACACCATATATTTT
>once|TRBJ2-7|NA|TRBV15
CATSRDRTPYRGLYEQYF
TGTGCCACCAGCAGAGATAGAACCCCGTACCGCGGGTTATACGAGCAGTACTTC
>NA|TRBJ1-1|NA|TRBV5-4
CASSIQGLGEGEAFF
TGTGCCAGCAGCATCCAGGGGTTAGGAGAGGGTGAAGCTTTCTTT
>NA|TRBJ1-5|TRBD1|TRBV5-5
CASSSDQGVSSQPQHF
TGTGCCAGCAGCTCGGATCAGGGGGTTAGTAGTCAGCCCCAGCATTTT